This T cell receptor (beta chain) is drawn from a study of cytomegalovirus exposure and HLA in healthy donors (TCRdb year 2017). For the wider study: In an earlier analysis of roughly 590 of the donors, 276 Gb of sequence data and 117 million unique TCR beta sequences from roughly 180 million T cells were reported. To study patterns of TCR occurrence, a later analysis re-analyzed previously published TCR beta repertoires from around 700 donors and added high-resolution HLA genotyping. The number of typed donors differed by locus: about 629-630 for A, B, C, DRB1 and DQB1; 522 for DQA1; approximately 600 for DPA1; and about 450 for DPB1. The study was designed to test whether signatures of past pathogen exposure could be identified by cataloging public T cell receptors. The study combined high-throughput TCR immunosequencing, statistical association of individual TCRs with disease status, and machine learning to predict cytomegalovirus infection status. The T cell repertoires of 666 subjects were profiled by immunosequencing and related to cytomegalovirus serostatus. Along with the approximately 700-subject first cohort, a separate validation cohort of over a hundred different subjects was used. Rather than using new phenotypic data, the later analysis identified candidate immune exposures from TCR beta sequences and from how often those sequences occurred across donors. Roughly five DR-DQ haplotypes were handled as single units for association and clustering, since linkage in the cohort was strong. A later genetic analysis took genome-wide SNP genotypes for about 55% of the 666 donors and used that subset as a discovery cohort. Every repertoire in the discovery cohort had been generated on one and the same sequencing platform. Among around 400 genotyped donors of the cohort, an average of about 240,000 unique TCR beta nucleotide sequences were sequenced per donor, roughly 20% of them non-productive. Of the 300 to 500 genotyped donors, 80% to 90% were placed in the genetic ancestry cluster associated with self-reported Caucasian donors. In an earlier analysis of around 540 of the donors, high-throughput TCR beta sequencing was used to judge whether each TCR beta V gene segment behaved as functional or pseudogenic. Donor age, sex, ethnicity and CMV serostatus were compiled together with the repertoire data. HLA typing included class I and class II loci at four-digit resolution. Around 320 gigabases of sequencing data and approximately 93 million unique TCR sequences were included in an early release covering roughly 700 HLA-typed donors.

As regards this clone: Its antigen is still unknown. Per-base quality was not reported, and no clone a single base away is much larger than it.

The CDR3 goes from the cysteine to the phenylalanine over 14 residues. The sequence is cut down to CDR3 DNA, 42 bases in frame from base 1. CDR1 and CDR2 were assigned from the germline V gene as SNHLY and FYNNEI. The V and J ends are trimmed by 2 bases and 4 bases, leaving 8 bases between them. The cohort consisted of approximately 670 healthy bone marrow donors. Cohort members were all nominally healthy when sampled, although unrecorded immune exposures were likely present. The donor tested CMV seropositive and was one of the 289 seropositive cohort members. A peripheral blood sample was collected from each donor, and TCR beta sequencing was performed on peripheral blood mononuclear cells. Genomic DNA extraction from the blood cell samples was performed with the Qiagen DNeasy Blood Extraction Kit. Here is what the overall study found, with its caveats: According to a later analysis, most CMV-associated TCR beta chains appeared to be HLA-restricted, and the HLA associations seemed to be driven largely by CMV exposure. Presence/absence analyses assumed roughly uniform sequencing depth across donors, an assumption that may not hold. The study gave a list of under 200 TCR beta chains associated with cytomegalovirus. In a later analysis, 15,000 to 20,000 TCR beta sequences were associated with specific HLA alleles at a false discovery rate of 0.05. Because the 87-base-pair reads could not distinguish some IMGT-functional V segments, including TRBV6-2 and TRBV6-3, those segments were excluded. In a later analysis, the rate of TCR association differed among HLA loci, with DRB1 alleles having the most associated TCRs and HLA-C alleles having the fewest. The authors suggested that the approach could potentially be extended to other disease states and immunological phenotypes. Linkage disequilibrium might explain the correlated functional status among segregating V segments, but an unknown experimental factor could not be ruled out. Because HLA typing was unavailable for some donors at each locus, only the typed subset was used in association tests. A later analysis reported that several top co-occurrence clusters appeared linked to parvovirus B19, influenza, CMV and Epstein-Barr virus. The earlier analysis of 450 to 700 of the donors excluded 15 to 20 rarely observed V segments, including chromosome 9 orphons, because counts were too low. Strong co-occurrence of HLA alleles, especially DR and DQ, made assigning TCR associations to individual alleles difficult. A later genetic analysis associated a missense DCLRE1C variant with V-gene and J-gene trimming of TCR beta chains, and an independent cohort replicated the association. Most TCR sequences were seen in very few donors, while some public TCRs were found in many individuals. Immune exposure information for the cohort was limited to CMV serostatus. A further reported finding was that TCR beta sequences accurately predicted the HLA-A and HLA-B alleles for most subjects in the first cohort. The sequencing pipeline was judged likely to have produced a cluster of highly shared sequence variants as a technical artifact. Compared with equally common non-associated chains, HLA-associated TCR beta chains in a later analysis were more clonally expanded and had lower generation probabilities. Broadly in line with IMGT annotations, most TCR beta V segments showed up in productive rearrangements about 87% or about 30% of the time in an earlier analysis of a few hundred of the donors. Compared with the 666-donor mean, donors in an Asian-associated ancestry cluster had fewer N-insertions in productive TCRs, according to a later genetic analysis. This cohort had only TCR beta chains sequenced, and the lack of alpha or paired-chain data limited which features could be detected. In both the original and validation cohorts, the classifier was reported to diagnose cytomegalovirus status with high specificity and sensitivity. In vitro tests confirmed that a few of the cytomegalovirus-associated TCR beta chains recognize cytomegalovirus antigens.

Receptor amplification or capture employed the immunoSEQ multiplex PCR assay. A mixture of 60 forward primers for TCR Vbeta segments and 13 reverse primers for TCR Jbeta segments was used in the multiplex PCR. The CDR3 region of rearranged TCR beta genes was amplified from genomic DNA by a multiplex PCR assay. The amplified TCR beta libraries were sequenced on the Illumina HiSeq System as 87-base-pair reads. In the source study's methods: Across the 666 repertoires, a later analysis counted tens of millions of unique TCR beta chains, roughly 11 million of which were shared by at least two donors. Raw reads were error-corrected and collapsed into unique sequences by a nearest-neighbor algorithm in which closely related sequences were merged to remove PCR and sequencing errors. To assign V, D and J gene segments, CDR3 sequences were aligned to IMGT reference sequences. For a sequence to be retained, at least a six-nucleotide match to both a V gene segment and a J gene segment was required. Rearrangements were called productive when the CDR3 lacked stop codons and stayed in frame with V and J; all others were non-productive. Following IMGT convention, CDR3 was defined as the stretch from the second conserved V-encoded cysteine to the conserved J-encoded phenylalanine. Sequences without an unambiguous match to a single V gene segment were excluded from the earlier analysis of approximately 600 of the donors. In an earlier analysis of a few hundred of the donors, a V segment was called functional when productive rearrangements were above 56.7%, and segregating when the standard deviation between donors exceeded 5%. A statistical classification framework was built for diagnosing cytomegalovirus status from the catalog of TCR beta chain sequences. In a later analysis, V and J genes were assigned by comparing TCR nucleotide sequences against IMGT/GENE-DB human TR gene sequences. The TCRdist pipeline was used in a later analysis to assign CDR3 sequences and most-parsimonious VDJ recombination scenarios. A later analysis defined each TCR beta chain by its CDR3 amino acid sequence plus V-gene family, and excluded reads lacking a unique V-gene family. As a way to deal with suspected cross-contamination and a sequencing artifact, a later analysis dropped roughly 620 nucleotide sequences that were highly shared and had low generation probability. In a later analysis, a clonal expansion index was calculated for each public chain from normalized within-repertoire ranks of inferred template counts. In a later analysis, generation probabilities were computed with a VDJ recombination model fitted to out-of-frame rearrangements, and the resulting probabilities were checked against IGoR. In a later analysis, TCR-TCR, TCR-HLA and TCR-CMV co-occurrence was scored with hypergeometric tests, and a repertoire-size bias correction was applied to TCR pairs. False discovery rates were estimated in a later analysis by permuting HLA or CMV assignments 20 times. A later analysis grouped co-occurring TCRs with DBSCAN, adding TCRdist sequence similarity when clustering within HLA-allele-positive subsets. Co-occurrence clustering excluded repertoires with fewer than 30,000 or more than 120,000 public chains, plus five with anomalous nucleotide sharing. The immuneACCESS repertoire file appears here via TCRdb, limited to in-frame rearrangements. These files lack a portion of the clones; in checked studies, under half of the deficit traces to unresolved V genes, and the cause of the others is not known. That table furnishes V, J and clone size, whereas the DNA furnished D and trimming. Counted in this sample were about 82,000 clones; 75% to 85% of them appeared once. The ten largest account for 15% to 20% of the sample.

The chain is assembled from TRBV2 and TRBJ2-2; a weak D assignment points to TRBD1 (5 bases agree). This clonotype originated in a man aged 70 or older in good health and CMV-seropositive. The sequenced material came from PBMCs. The bases read TGTGCCAGCAGTGAACAGGGAATCACCGGGGAGCTGTTTTTT. This is translated as CASSEQGITGELFF.